The 24 T cell receptor beta chains listed next were all sequenced from one sample in a study of siplizumab effects on memory and regulatory T cells. Clones were sequenced by immunoSEQ multiplex PCR, and TCRdb holds only the in-frame ones, with some missing. The sample contains under 130,000 clones, more than 85% of which appear only once. The sequencing sample was made of CD4+ T cells sorted from blood. The source is a human donor in good health.

The genes are TRBV9 and TRBJ1-2; D unresolved. Trimming stripped 4 bases from V and 8 bases from J, with 24 bases between. Germline V CDR1 and CDR2: SGDLS, YYNGEE. There are 16 residues in the CDR3. The CDR3 reads CASSRTTDGVSFGYTF. CDR3 nucleotides: TGTGCCAGCAGCCGTACTACGGACGGAGTGTCTTTCGGCTACACCTTC. The full variable domain, its missing parts supplied by reference TRBV9 and TRBJ1-2, is DSGVTQTPKHLITATGQRVTLRCSPRSGDLSVYWYQQSLDQGLQFLIQYYNGEERAKGNILERFSAQQFPDLHSELNLSSLELGDSALYFCASSRTTDGVSFGYTFGSGTRLTVV.

V usage is TRBV19 and J usage is TRBJ1-1, with a weak D call TRBD1 (6 bases). V was cut by 8 bases and J by 1 base, with 17 bases left in between. Germline CDR1 and CDR2: LNHDA and SQIVND (reference sequence). This CDR3 is 15 amino acids long. The CDR3 sequence: CASAITGIENTEAFF. The CDR3 nucleotides read TGTGCCAGTGCCATTACAGGGATTGAGAACACTGAAGCTTTCTTT.

V gene TRBV19 combines with J gene TRBJ1-5; TRBD1 matches at 10 bases. The length of the CDR3 is 19 residues. The germline gives CDR1 LNHDA, CDR2 SQIVND (reference sequence). J gave up 2 bases and V 1 base, and 11 bases lay outside the gene matches. The CDR3 here is CASSIVRDRGPWGNQPQHF. CDR3 sequence (DNA): TGTGCCAGTAGTATAGTCCGGGACAGGGGCCCCTGGGGCAATCAGCCCCAGCATTTT.

V usage is TRBV5-1 and J usage is TRBJ1-6; 9 nucleotides line up with TRBD1. The germline V gene encodes CDR1 SGHRS and CDR2 YFSETQ. This CDR3 is built from 14 residues. The V gene end was trimmed by 6 bases and the J gene end by 8 bases; junction bases not matched to a gene: 6. CDR3 sequence reads: CASTPGTGYSPLHF. Here the CDR3 DNA reads TGCGCCAGCACTCCCGGGACAGGGTATTCACCCCTCCACTTT.

The V and J genes are TRBV18 and TRBJ2-2; 7 nucleotides agree with TRBD1. CDR1 is KGHSH and CDR2 is LQKENI in the germline V gene. The CDR3 is 17 residues long. J gave up 4 bases and V 3 bases, and 11 bases lay outside the gene matches. The DNA of the CDR3 is TGTGCCAGCTCACCCCTTCGGACAGGCTCGGGCACCGGGGAGCTGTTTTTT. It yields the protein CASSPLRTGSGTGELFF.

The J gene is TRBJ2-5, the V gene TRBV4-1; TRBD1 matches at 7 bases. The junction had 7 bases not matched to a gene; V was cut back by 3 bases and J by 0 bases. The CDR3 length is 16 residues. In germline, CDR1 is MGHRA, CDR2 YSYEKL. CDR3 protein: CASSQRTGRNQETQYF. Written as DNA, the CDR3 is TGCGCCAGCAGCCAGAGGACAGGCCGTAACCAAGAGACCCAGTACTTC.

The sample holds a few counts of this clone. The chain uses TRBV6-1 and TRBJ1-1, with no clear D. Between the trimmed V and J ends, which lost 0 bases and 1 base, there was a span of 6 bases. The CDR3 length is 14 residues. CDR1 MNHNS and CDR2 SASEGT come from the germline V gene. The CDR3 nucleotides are TGTGCCAGCAGTGAAGCGTATAGGAACACTGAAGCTTTCTTT. Translated, it gives CASSEAYRNTEAFF.

The genes are TRBV7-2 and TRBJ2-3; D may correspond to TRBD1 or TRBD2 (5 bases each). V was pared by 5 bases and J by 6 bases, with 15 bases between. Germline V gives CDR1 SGHTA, CDR2 FQGNSA. CDR3 size: 14 residues. DNA for the CDR3: TGTGCCAGCAGCAAGGGACCACAACAGGATACGCAGTATTTT. Its translation: CASSKGPQQDTQYF. Variable domain in full (rest from reference TRBV7-2 and TRBJ2-3): GAGVSQSPSNKVTEKGKDVELRCDPISGHTALYWYRQSLGQGLEFLIYFQGNSAPDKSGLPSDRFSAERTGGSVSTLTIQRTQQEDSAVYLCASSKGPQQDTQYFGPGTRLTVL.

This clone is a singleton in its sample. This chain links TRBV14 with TRBJ1-6; D is possibly TRBD1 (5 bases). Germline V gene lookup returns CDR1 SGHDN and CDR2 FVKESK. The CDR3 has 16 residues. The V gene lost 4 bases and the J gene lost 8 bases, with 18 bases spanning the gap. The CDR3 spells CASSLVSGGHDSPLHF. The CDR3 bases are TGTGCCAGCAGCCTAGTGTCCGGAGGACATGATTCACCCCTCCACTTT.

This chain links TRBV30 with TRBJ2-2, with D uncertain. The CDR3 length is 12 residues. Germline CDR1 reads GTSNPN; CDR2 reads SVGIG (reference sequence). Trimming took 5 bases from V and 7 from J, leaving 11 bases between them. For the CDR3, the DNA is TGTGCCTGGCAAGTGACGGTCGGGGAGCTGTTTTTT. Translation: CAWQVTVGELFF.

The rearrangement joins TRBV7-6 to TRBJ2-3; 11 nucleotides line up with TRBD2. CDR1 and CDR2 (germline): SGHVS, FNYEAQ. The length of the CDR3 is 16 residues. V lost 5 bases to trimming and J lost 2 bases; unmatched junction nucleotides: 6. The CDR3 loop reads CASSPQTSGVTDTQYF. The CDR3 nucleotides read TGTGCCAGCAGCCCCCAGACTAGCGGGGTCACAGATACGCAGTATTTT.

The chain uses TRBV7-3 and TRBJ2-5; TRBD2 aligns across 8 bases. Germline V gene lookup returns CDR1 SGHTA and CDR2 FQGTGA. The J segment lost 5 bases and the V segment lost 5 bases, leaving 4 bases of the junction unmatched. The CDR3 contains 13 residues. The CDR3 DNA sequence: TGTGCCAGCAGCCCCCGGGGGGGTGAGACCCAGTACTTC. Protein: CASSPRGGETQYF.

The genes are TRBV19 and TRBJ2-3; D is ambiguous. The CDR3 is made up of 13 amino acids. Trimming took off 6 bases at V and 2 bases at J, with 9 bases between the two ends. Germline CDR1 is LNHDA and CDR2 is SQIVND (reference sequence). Written as DNA, the CDR3 is TGTGCCAGTAGCCTGGGCACCACAGATACGCAGTATTTT. This sequence encodes CASSLGTTDTQYF.

The chain carries TRBV29-1 and TRBJ2-7; D could derive from TRBD1 or TRBD2 (6 bases each). V was pared by 4 bases and J by 5 bases, with 15 bases between. The CDR3 loop spans 13 amino acids. CDR1 is SQVTM and CDR2 is ANQGSEA in the germline V gene. Here the CDR3 reads CSVVQGLGDEQYF. The CDR3 bases are TGCAGCGTTGTACAGGGACTGGGTGACGAGCAGTACTTC.

This rearrangement joins TRBV7-6 to TRBJ2-2; 7 bases are a match to TRBD1. Germline values: CDR1 SGHVS, CDR2 FNYEAQ. With 4 bases clipped from V and 3 bases from J, the junction kept 5 bases outside the gene matches. This CDR3 is 15 amino acids long. This CDR3 reads CASSWGQRDTGELFF. The CDR3 DNA follows: TGTGCCAGCAGCTGGGGACAGAGAGACACCGGGGAGCTGTTTTTT.

The V and J genes are TRBV9 and TRBJ2-1; the match to TRBD1 covers 10 bases. Unmatched junction bases numbered 6, after V lost 3 bases and J lost 6 bases. This CDR3 region has 15 residues. The V gene's germline CDR1 is SGDLS and CDR2 YYNGEE. The CDR3 DNA is TGTGCCAGCAGCGCAGCGGACAGGGGGATCAATGAGCAGTTCTTC. It translates to CASSAADRGINEQFF.

The CDR3 here is CASNRDSNTGELFF. The CDR3 DNA reads as TGTGCCAGCAATCGGGACAGCAACACCGGGGAGCTGTTTTTT. V and J are TRBV25-1 and TRBJ2-2, with 7 bases fitting TRBD1. CDR1 is MGHDK, CDR2 SYGVNS, per germline. The CDR3 has 14 residues. The V gene end was trimmed by 7 bases and the J gene end by 2 bases; junction bases not matched to a gene: 4.

The CDR3 spells CASSRPDRLGDGYTF. The CDR3 nucleotides are TGCGCCAGCAGCCGCCCGGACAGGTTGGGGGATGGCTACACCTTC. The V gene is TRBV4-1, the J gene TRBJ1-2; TRBD1 aligns across 7 bases. The junction had 11 bases not matched to a gene; V was cut back by 4 bases and J by 6 bases. The CDR3 consists of 15 residues. Looked up from germline, CDR1 is MGHRA and CDR2 is YSYEKL.

The V gene is TRBV5-4, the J gene TRBJ1-4; a possible D gene is TRBD1 (5 bases). Trimming removed 4 bases at V and 3 bases at J, with 10 bases between. Germline lookup yields CDR1 SGHNT and CDR2 YYREEE (reference sequence). The CDR3 is made up of 14 amino acids. For the CDR3, the DNA is TGTGCCAGCAGCCTACAGACAGCTAATGAAAAACTGTTTTTT. It encodes CASSLQTANEKLFF.

This chain joins TRBV10-3 and TRBJ2-7, with no clear D. The V end lost 3 bases, the J end lost 4 bases, and 10 bases lay between the germline ends. This CDR3 is 13 amino acids long. Germline V gene data show CDR1 as ENHRY and CDR2 as SYGVKD. The CDR3 coding sequence is TGTGCCATCAGTGAAACTCAAGGGTACGAGCAGTACTTC. Its translation is CAISETQGYEQYF.

This chain joins TRBV27 and TRBJ1-2; TRBD1 agrees at 8 bases. V lost 4 bases to trimming and J lost 5 bases; unmatched junction nucleotides: 9. The CDR3 runs to 15 residues. The germline V gene encodes CDR1 MNHEY and CDR2 SMNVEV (reference sequence). The chain's CDR3 is CASSSPRTGRYGYTF. The CDR3 DNA sequence: TGTGCCAGCAGTTCCCCGCGGACAGGGAGGTATGGCTACACCTTC.

The chain carries TRBV20-1 and TRBJ2-7; D is ambiguous. The germline V gene encodes CDR1 DFQATT and CDR2 SNEGSKA (reference sequence). The length of the CDR3 is 11 residues. V was clipped by 0 bases and J by 6 bases, with 6 bases between them. CDR3 nucleotide sequence: TGCAGTGCTAGAGAAGGCCTCGAGCAGTACTTC. Translation gives CSAREGLEQYF.

The chain uses TRBV7-9 and TRBJ2-2; D is ambiguous. Germline CDR1 is SEHNR and CDR2 is FQNEAQ (reference sequence). The CDR3 spans 13 residues. V gave up 5 bases and J gave up 4 bases, with 8 bases separating them. The CDR3 loop is CASSVGPTGELFF. In DNA, the CDR3 is TGTGCCAGCAGCGTGGGCCCCACCGGGGAGCTGTTTTTT.

The chain joins TRBV5-1 to TRBJ1-5, with unresolved D. CDR1 is SGHRS, CDR2 YFSETQ, per germline. Trimming took off 3 bases at V and 4 bases at J, with 14 bases between the two ends. CDR3 length: 15 residues. CDR3 nucleotides: TGCGCCAGCAGCTGGGAAGGCGGGTCAAATCAGCCCCAGCATTTT. Its protein product is CASSWEGGSNQPQHF.